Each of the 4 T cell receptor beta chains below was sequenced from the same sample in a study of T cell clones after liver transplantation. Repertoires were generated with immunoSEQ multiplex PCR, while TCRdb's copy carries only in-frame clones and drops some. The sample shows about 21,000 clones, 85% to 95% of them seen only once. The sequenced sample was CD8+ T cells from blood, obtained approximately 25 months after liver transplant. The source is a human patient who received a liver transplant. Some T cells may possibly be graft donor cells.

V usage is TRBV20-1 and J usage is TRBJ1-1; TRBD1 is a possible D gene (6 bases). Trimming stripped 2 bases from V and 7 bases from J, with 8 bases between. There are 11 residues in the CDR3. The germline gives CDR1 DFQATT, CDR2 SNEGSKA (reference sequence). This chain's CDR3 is CSARPGDEAFF. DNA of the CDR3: TGCAGTGCTAGACCAGGGGATGAAGCTTTCTTT.

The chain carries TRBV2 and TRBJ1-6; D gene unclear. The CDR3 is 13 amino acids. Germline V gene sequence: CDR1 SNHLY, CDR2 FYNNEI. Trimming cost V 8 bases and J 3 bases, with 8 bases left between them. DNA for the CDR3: TGTGCCAGCTGGTCGAGCTATAATTCACCCCTCCACTTT. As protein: CASWSSYNSPLHF.

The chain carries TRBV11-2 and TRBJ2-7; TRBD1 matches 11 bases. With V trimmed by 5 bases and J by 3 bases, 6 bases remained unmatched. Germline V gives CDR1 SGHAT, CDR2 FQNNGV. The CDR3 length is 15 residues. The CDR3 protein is CASSPGTGGLYEQYF. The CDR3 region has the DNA TGTGCCAGCAGCCCCGGGACAGGGGGACTCTACGAGCAGTACTTC.

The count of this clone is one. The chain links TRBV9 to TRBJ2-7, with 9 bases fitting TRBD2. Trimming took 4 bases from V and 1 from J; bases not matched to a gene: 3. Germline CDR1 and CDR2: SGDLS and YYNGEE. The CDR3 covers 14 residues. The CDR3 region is CASSPSGRSYEQYF. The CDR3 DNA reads TGTGCCAGCAGCCCGAGCGGGAGGTCCTACGAGCAGTACTTC.